This T cell receptor (beta chain) comes out of a study of beta chain features in type 1 diabetes. Overall study findings and caveats: Within each of all four CD4+ subsets, Type 1 diabetes patients had TCRB CDR3s that were moderately but significantly shorter. PCR might favor shorter templates, equally in patients and controls.

One heparinised draw, averaging around 120 mL, was taken per donor. Sorting of CD4+ naive, central memory, regulatory and stem cell-like memory cells was performed via CD45RO/CCR7/CD25/CD127/CD95/CD27. As concerns this clone: No antigen is known for it.

Of the isolated RNA, all was reverse transcribed, and so the sequenced material was expressed TCRB transcripts. Clones were sequenced by immunoSEQ multiplex PCR, and TCRdb holds only the in-frame ones, with some missing. Of 200,000 to 300,000 clones listed, 20% were seen once; the top ten hold 0.028%. There are 16 residues in the CDR3. Trimming removed 1 base at V and 7 bases at J, with 17 bases between. Germline CDR1 and CDR2: LNHNV and YYDKDF (reference sequence). Specimen: naive CD4+ T cells from blood. The clonotype comes from a middle-aged woman with type 1 diabetes. The chain recombines TRBV15 with TRBJ1-5; maybe TRBD1 (6 bases). For the CDR3, the DNA is TGTGCCACCAGCAGAGGGGGAACAGGGATGGGGCAGCCCCAGCATTTT. Amino acid sequence: CATSRGGTGMGQPQHF. The complete variable domain, with remaining parts taken from reference TRBV15 and TRBJ1-5, reads DAMVIQNPRYQVTQFGKPVTLSCSQTLNHNVMYWYQQKSSQAPKLLFHYYDKDFNNEADTPDNFQSRRPNTSFCFLDIRSPGLGDTAMYLCATSRGGTGMGQPQHFGDGTRLSIL.